The 14 T cell receptor beta chains given below trace back to one sample, sequenced in a study of T cell repertoires in cytomegalovirus infection. TCRdb analysed the reads with MiXCR anew, one entry per CDR3 protein. The data show about 400,000 distinct CDR3 sequences, less than 20% seen once. The sequenced sample was PBMCs. These receptors all come from a human donor in good health (CMV status not recorded). Some clones in this sample may be carry-over from other donors' samples.

This clonotype has a count of ten or more. The CDR3 loop reads CASSLAEGEVEAFF. DNA for the CDR3: TGTGCCAGCAGCTTAGCGGAGGGGGAGGTTGAAGCTTTCTTT. The chain links TRBV7-6 to TRBJ1-1; D is possibly TRBD1 (6 bases). V lost 0 bases and J lost 7, with 12 bases in between. The germline V gene has CDR1 SGHVS and CDR2 FNYEAQ. This CDR3 is 14 amino acids long.

This clonotype was counted between two and nine times. The chain joins TRBV27 to TRBJ2-3; 7 bases line up with TRBD1. Per germline, CDR1 MNHEY and CDR2 SMNVEV (reference sequence). The CDR3 has 15 residues. The V gene end was trimmed by 6 bases and the J gene end by 0 bases; junction bases not matched to a gene: 6. The DNA for the CDR3 is TGTGCCAGCAGCTGGGACAGATCTAGCACAGATACGCAGTATTTT. It is translated as CASSWDRSSTDTQYF.

The chain combines TRBV6-2 or TRBV6-3 with TRBJ2-1; 8 bases map to TRBD2. The CDR3 spans 16 residues. Unmatched junction bases numbered 12, after V lost 7 bases and J lost 4 bases. Germline CDR1 reads MNHEY; CDR2 reads SVGEGT. CDR3 in amino acids: CASTKPLAGQYNEQFF. In DNA, the CDR3 is TGTGCCAGCACTAAACCCCTAGCGGGTCAGTACAATGAGCAGTTCTTC.

V gene TRBV4-2 combines with J gene TRBJ1-1, with a weak D call TRBD1 (5 bases). The V and J ends lost 1 base and 4 bases respectively, with 13 bases between them. The germline gives CDR1 LGHNA, CDR2 YNFKEQ. The CDR3 spans 15 residues. The CDR3 loop is CASSQVGRAVTEAFF. The CDR3 DNA reads TGTGCCAGCAGCCAAGTTGGCAGGGCGGTCACTGAAGCTTTCTTT.

The table lists this clonotype with a few counts. The CDR3 DNA follows: TGTGCCAGCATGGGATCGGGGGCGCGGTACACTGAAGCTTTCTTT. It specifies CASMGSGARYTEAFF. The genes are TRBV28 and TRBJ1-1; D might be TRBD1 (6 bases). Germline CDR1 MDHEN, CDR2 SYDVKM. The CDR3 sequence is 15 residues long. V lost 7 bases and J 3 bases, leaving 18 bases between the germline ends.

This clonotype was seen more than once but under ten times. The rearrangement links TRBV6-2 or TRBV6-3 to TRBJ1-5; D might be TRBD1 (5 bases). Germline CDR1 reads MNHEY; CDR2 reads SVGEGT. The CDR3 length is 14 residues. Trimming cost V 6 bases and J 9 bases, with 18 bases left between them. As DNA, the CDR3 is TGTGCCAGCAGCCCCGGGACGGAGGTATGGCCCCAGCATTTT. Amino acid sequence: CASSPGTEVWPQHF.

This clonotype was picked up many times. The chain is built from TRBV7-6 and TRBJ1-1; D is unclear. This CDR3 has 13 residues. Trimming removed 1 base at V and 4 bases at J, with 7 bases between. Germline-derived CDR1 and CDR2 are SGHVS and FNYEAQ. CDR3 nucleotides: TGTGCCAGCAGCTTAGGGCCCAGCACTGAAGCTTTCTTT. Its protein product is CASSLGPSTEAFF. Looking up the rest from reference TRBV7-6 and TRBJ1-1 gives the full variable domain: GAGVSQSPRYKVTKRGQDVALRCDPISGHVSLYWYRQALGQGPEFLTYFNYEAQQDKSGLPNDRFSAERPEGSISTLTIQRTEQRDSAMYRCASSLGPSTEAFFGQGTRLTVV.

This clonotype appeared a few times. The rearrangement uses TRBV20-1 and TRBJ1-5; D not resolved. V shed 0 bases and J shed 3 bases, with 12 bases lying between them. This CDR3 spans 15 amino acids. The germline V gene encodes CDR1 DFQATT and CDR2 SNEGSKA (reference sequence). This CDR3 is CSARDLRAPNQPQHF. CDR3 DNA sequence: TGCAGTGCTAGAGATCTGAGGGCCCCCAATCAGCCCCAGCATTTT.

The chain has TRBV4-2 and TRBJ2-7; 8 positions agree with TRBD2. Trimming at V came to 1 base and at J to 4 bases, leaving 6 bases not matched to a gene. The CDR3 covers 15 residues. Germline CDR1 LGHNA, CDR2 YNFKEQ. For the CDR3, the DNA is TGTGCCAGCAGCCAAGCAGCGGGAGTTTCGTACGAGCAGTACTTC. Protein product: CASSQAAGVSYEQYF.

This clonotype was seen a handful of times. The chain couples TRBV24-1 to TRBJ2-1, with TRBD2 matching over 7 bases. The germline CDR1 and CDR2 sequences are KGHDR and SFDVKD. Unmatched junction bases numbered 18, after V lost 6 bases and J lost 8 bases. The CDR3 covers 17 residues. The CDR3 loop is CATSSPIAGHALHEQFF. The CDR3 nucleotides read TGTGCCACCAGTTCCCCCATAGCGGGCCACGCCCTCCATGAGCAGTTCTTC.

The chain carries TRBV2 and TRBJ2-1; 8 positions agree with TRBD2. CDR3 size: 14 residues. The J segment lost 7 bases and the V segment lost 7 bases, leaving 9 bases of the junction unmatched. The V gene's germline CDR1 is SNHLY and CDR2 FYNNEI. CDR3 amino acids: CASIGSGIRNEQFF. For the CDR3, the DNA is TGTGCCAGCATTGGTAGCGGGATTAGAAATGAGCAGTTCTTC.

With regard to this clonotype: One end of the junction varies from germline; a read error may be responsible. The chain uses TRBV14 and TRBJ2-1; TRBD2 aligns across 7 bases. The CDR3 sequence is 15 residues long. Germline CDR1 reads SGHDN; CDR2 reads FVKESK. This CDR3 is CASSLGAGSYNEQVF. DNA of the CDR3: TGTGCCAGCAGCCTAGGAGCGGGATCCTACAATGAGCAGGTCTTC.

V gene TRBV10-3 combines with J gene TRBJ2-1, with a tentative D call TRBD2 (5 bases). V was pared by 4 bases and J by 4 bases, with 8 bases between. Per germline, CDR1 ENHRY and CDR2 SYGVKD. The CDR3 loop spans 13 amino acids. The DNA of the CDR3 is TGTGCCATCAGTGTGGAGGATTACAATGAGCAGTTCTTC. Translating it yields CAISVEDYNEQFF.

This clonotype was counted many times. The rearrangement links TRBV7-8 to TRBJ1-4, with D maybe TRBD1 (5 bases). The germline V gene has CDR1 SGHVS and CDR2 FQNEAQ. This CDR3 contains 14 residues. V was cut by 8 bases and J by 8 bases, with 18 bases left in between. The CDR3 DNA reads TGTGCCAGCGGGACCGGGACGGTGAGGGAAAAACTGTTTTTT. Its protein is CASGTGTVREKLFF. The full variable domain, in which reference TRBV7-8 and TRBJ1-4 provide the parts outside the CDR3, is GAGVSQSPRYKVAKRGQDVALRCDPISGHVSLFWYQQALGQGPEFLTYFQNEAQLDKSGLPSDRFFAERPEGSVSTLKIQRTQQEDSAVYLCASGTGTVREKLFFGSGTQLSVL.